This T cell receptor beta chain is from a study of blood T cell repertoires in COVID-19. Produced via immunoSEQ multiplex PCR; TCRdb's table is partial and in-frame only. The sample contains 120,000 to 150,000 clones, over 85% of which appear only once. The trim removed 0 bases at V and 2 bases at J, leaving 12 bases unmatched. The CDR3 extends over 18 amino acids. Germline V gene data show CDR1 as SGDLS and CDR2 as YYNGEE. The TCR comes from a human donor in a cohort sampled during active COVID-19. The chain recombines TRBV9 with TRBJ2-5; 8 bases are shared with TRBD2. The source material was peripheral blood. The CDR3 here is CASSVGDIAGQGQETQYF. The DNA for the CDR3 is TGTGCCAGCAGCGTAGGGGATATAGCGGGGCAGGGACAAGAGACCCAGTACTTC.